A single T cell receptor (beta chain) is shown here with its context. The data stem from a study of blood T cell repertoires in COVID-19. The overall study: Acute-phase and convalescent COVID-19 samples originated in the United States, Italy and Spain. Nucleic acid was either cDNA or gDNA, and it came from T cells, B-cell-depleted T cells, or PBMCs.

In the authors' methods: Using reference gene primer amplification, nucleated cell counts were estimated. Assay: immunoSEQ multiplex PCR; the TCRdb copy retains only in-frame clones and omits some. Clone size and V and J calls were adopted from that table, with D and trimming inferred from the DNA. The sample has tens of thousands of clones, about four fifths seen once. Sequenced: peripheral blood. The TCR comes from a man in his 60s with acute or convalescent COVID-19.

The CDR3 sequence is CASIPAGGRNYGYTF. The CDR3 DNA sequence: TGTGCCAGTATCCCAGCAGGGGGCCGCAACTATGGCTACACCTTC. The rearrangement joins TRBV19 to TRBJ1-2; the match to TRBD1 covers 8 bases. The trim removed 7 bases at V and 2 bases at J, leaving 9 bases unmatched. The CDR3 loop spans 15 amino acids. Germline CDR1 and CDR2: LNHDA and SQIVND (reference sequence).